This TCR beta chain was profiled in a study of cytomegalovirus exposure and HLA in healthy donors. Study-level results: Among CMV-associated TCR beta chains, most appeared HLA-restricted in a later analysis.

V lost 5 bases to trimming and J lost 6 bases; unmatched junction nucleotides: 16. The CDR3 spans 18 residues. Germline V CDR1 and CDR2: SEHNR, FQNEAQ (reference sequence). Points on this clone: Its antigen is unidentified.

The PCR ran on 60 Vbeta and 13 Jbeta primers. Only in-frame clones appear in the TCRdb table, and some are missing; sequencing was by immunoSEQ multiplex PCR. Of about 180,000 clones in the sample, around 77% were seen once. Sequenced: PBMCs. The rearrangement links TRBV7-9 to TRBJ2-2, with 9 bases lining up with TRBD1. The sequence came from a man aged 60 to 75 in good health and CMV-seronegative. Here the CDR3 DNA reads TGTGCCAGCAGCCTGACATTGGACAGGGGATGGAATGCCGGGGAGCTGTTTTTT. Translating gives CASSLTLDRGWNAGELFF.